These 24 T cell receptor beta chains were sequenced from one sample in a study of T cells in localized non-small cell lung cancer. Clones were read by immunoSEQ multiplex PCR, and TCRdb kept only the in-frame ones, dropping some. The data show roughly 24,000 clones, with roughly 80% seen just once and 9.5% to 10% held by the top ten. The sample was peripheral blood, taken before any cancer treatment. Receptors were obtained from a man between 40 and 70 years old with stage III squamous cell lung carcinoma.

The chain has TRBV25-1 and TRBJ1-4, with D uncertain. V dropped 3 bases and J dropped 7 bases, with 15 bases sitting between them. The CDR3 extends over 15 amino acids. Germline V lookup: CDR1 MGHDK, CDR2 SYGVNS. In DNA, the CDR3 is TGTGCCAGCAGTGAGGACCGGGGTTGGGGTGAAAAACTGTTTTTT. As protein: CASSEDRGWGEKLFF.

On this clone: The junction departs from germline at one end; a sequencing error may be responsible. The gene calls are TRBV7-7 and TRBJ2-1; 9 nucleotides match TRBD1. Germline V CDR1 and CDR2: SSHAT, FNYEAQ (reference sequence). The CDR3 consists of 14 residues. The CDR3: CASSLDRGDNEQFF. The CDR3 DNA reads TGTGCTAGCAGCTTGGACAGGGGTGACAATGAGCAGTTCTTC.

The sample holds a few counts of this clone. V and J are TRBV7-3 and TRBJ1-5, with 7 bases aligning to TRBD1. Trimming took 5 bases from V and 4 from J; bases not matched to a gene: 2. The CDR3 has 13 residues. Germline loops: CDR1 SGHTA, CDR2 FQGTGA. The CDR3 bases are TGTGCCAGCAGCGTACAGGGGAATCAGCCCCAGCATTTT. Its protein product is CASSVQGNQPQHF.

The chain has TRBV10-2 and TRBJ2-2; D may be TRBD1 (6 bases). V lost 11 bases to trimming and J lost 1 base, with 14 bases between them. Germline loops: CDR1 WSHSY, CDR2 SAAADI. The CDR3 has 14 amino acids. CDR3 sequence: CAVPGALNTGELFF. CDR3 in DNA: TGCGCCGTGCCAGGGGCTCTGAACACCGGGGAGCTGTTTTTT.

The chain recombines TRBV15 with TRBJ2-7, with D unclear. CDR1 is LNHNV and CDR2 is YYDKDF in the germline V gene (reference sequence). The CDR3 totals 13 residues. Trimming left V 8 bases short and J 6 bases short, with 17 bases between. CDR3: CATRKLTTSEQYF. CDR3 bases: TGTGCCACCCGGAAGCTGACAACCTCCGAGCAGTACTTC.

This chain links TRBV30 with TRBJ1-2, with D unclear. Per the germline V gene, CDR1 is GTSNPN and CDR2 is SVGIG (reference sequence). The CDR3 length is 12 residues. Trimming took off 1 base at V and 2 bases at J, with 5 bases between the two ends. CDR3 protein: CAWSGGNYGYTF. CDR3 in DNA: TGTGCCTGGAGTGGCGGCAACTATGGCTACACCTTC.

V and J are TRBV5-1 and TRBJ2-2, with D possibly being TRBD1 (6 bases). V lost 3 bases and J 1 base, leaving 13 bases between the germline ends. Germline V lookup: CDR1 SGHRS, CDR2 YFSETQ. The CDR3 runs 16 residues. CDR3 region: CASSSQGQLNTGELFF. The DNA for the CDR3 is TGCGCCAGCAGCTCTCAGGGGCAGCTGAACACCGGGGAGCTGTTTTTT.

Concerning this clone itself: At one end the junction does not follow the germline gene, possibly because of a read error. The chain carries TRBV7-7 and TRBJ2-2; TRBD2 might be the D (6 bases). This CDR3 comprises 14 residues. Germline CDR1 is SSHAT and CDR2 is FNYEAQ (reference sequence). CDR3: CASRRDGGPGELFF. In DNA, the CDR3 is TGTGCTAGCAGGAGGGACGGAGGGCCCGGGGAGCTGTTTTTT.

The chain carries TRBV28 and TRBJ2-3; TRBD1 might be the D (5 bases). The V end was cut by 6 bases, the J end by 3 bases, with 7 bases between. This CDR3 has 12 amino acids. The germline V gene has CDR1 MDHEN and CDR2 SYDVKM. As DNA, the CDR3 is TGTGCCAGCAGCGACAGAACAGATACGCAGTATTTT. This codes for CASSDRTDTQYF.

The rearrangement joins TRBV2 to TRBJ2-7; TRBD2 is a possible D gene (5 bases). This CDR3 spans 13 amino acids. The V gene's germline CDR1 is SNHLY and CDR2 FYNNEI. V was shortened by 7 bases and J by 0 bases, with 10 bases between the two germline ends. The CDR3 here is CASISGSSYEQYF. The CDR3 DNA follows: TGTGCCAGCATTTCGGGGAGCTCCTACGAGCAGTACTTC.

The genes are TRBV2 and TRBJ2-7; D is perhaps TRBD1 or TRBD2 (5 bases each). V lost 4 bases and J 6 bases, leaving 16 bases between the germline ends. CDR1 and CDR2 (germline): SNHLY, FYNNEI. This CDR3 has 14 residues. The DNA of the CDR3 is TGTGCCAGCAGTGCAGGGATTGTGCGGGCCGAGCAGTACTTC. Translation gives CASSAGIVRAEQYF.

There are a few counts of this clone. The chain couples TRBV28 to TRBJ1-1; D not certain. Trimming shortened V by 6 bases and J by 1 base, and 6 bases separated the two germline ends. The CDR3 is made up of 12 amino acids. Germline CDR1 MDHEN, CDR2 SYDVKM. Here the CDR3 reads CASSFTNTEAFF. Written as DNA, the CDR3 is TGTGCCAGCAGCTTTACGAACACTGAAGCTTTCTTT.

Concerning this clone itself: Other DNA sequences in this specimen translate into the identical CDR3. The chain joins TRBV14 to TRBJ2-1; no reliable D call. The CDR3 is 15 amino acids. Trimming took off 0 bases at V and 4 bases at J, with 10 bases between the two ends. Germline values: CDR1 SGHDN, CDR2 FVKESK. CDR3 loop: CASSQDRLTYNEQFF. The CDR3 bases are TGTGCCAGCAGCCAAGATCGGCTGACTTACAATGAGCAGTTCTTC.

The chain joins TRBV7-3 to TRBJ1-1; TRBD1 might be the D (5 bases). The CDR3 has 15 amino acids. Trimming pared 5 bases from V and 4 bases from J, leaving 17 bases between. CDR1 SGHTA and CDR2 FQGTGA come from the germline V gene. The CDR3 protein is CASSPELGPFTEAFF. In DNA form, the CDR3 reads TGTGCCAGCAGCCCCGAATTGGGACCCTTCACTGAAGCTTTCTTT. The entire variable domain, with the rest obtained from reference TRBV7-3 and TRBJ1-1, is as follows: GAGVSQTPSNKVTEKGKYVELRCDPISGHTALYWYRQSLGQGPEFLIYFQGTGAADDSGLPNDRFFAVRPEGSVSTLKIQRTERGDSAVYLCASSPELGPFTEAFFGQGTRLTVV.

In DNA form, the CDR3 reads TGTGCCAGCTCACCGGCGTTAACGGTAGACTATGGCTACACCTTC. Amino acids: CASSPALTVDYGYTF. The chain uses TRBV18 and TRBJ1-2; D gene ambiguous. Germline CDR1 is KGHSH and CDR2 is LQKENI. This CDR3 contains 15 residues. Trimming left V 3 bases short and J 3 bases short, with 14 bases between.

The genes are TRBV18 and TRBJ2-5, with 7 bases fitting TRBD2. This CDR3 has 15 amino acids. J was trimmed by 6 bases and V by 0 bases; bases with no gene match: 7. CDR1 is KGHSH, CDR2 LQKENI, per germline. This chain's CDR3 is CASSPPGGEKKTQYF. CDR3 DNA: TGTGCCAGCTCACCACCGGGGGGGGAGAAAAAGACCCAGTACTTC.

The sample holds a few counts of this clone. This chain uses TRBV18 with TRBJ2-4; D is undetermined. Germline-derived CDR1 and CDR2 are KGHSH and LQKENI. The CDR3 has 14 residues. V was clipped by 3 bases and J by 5 bases, with 11 bases between them. Here the CDR3 reads CASSPYTTENIQYF. CDR3 DNA: TGTGCCAGCTCACCTTACACGACGGAAAACATTCAGTACTTC.

The chain links TRBV6-5 to TRBJ1-1; D remains ambiguous. In germline, CDR1 is MNHEY, CDR2 SVGAGI. V dropped 2 bases and J dropped 3 bases, with 10 bases sitting between them. There are 14 residues in the CDR3. CDR3 sequence reads: CASSYTSSDTEAFF. CDR3 nucleotides: TGTGCCAGCAGTTACACATCTTCAGACACTGAAGCTTTCTTT.

This clone was observed a single time. The rearrangement uses TRBV4-1 and TRBJ2-5, with D hard to call. V gave up 3 bases and J gave up 0 bases, with 14 bases separating them. Germline V gene lookup returns CDR1 MGHRA and CDR2 YSYEKL. CDR3 length: 16 amino acids. CDR3 sequence reads: CASSQELSLYQETQYF. The CDR3 DNA is TGCGCCAGCAGCCAGGAGCTCAGTCTGTACCAAGAGACCCAGTACTTC.

This CDR3 reads CASRKGQPTGNIQYF. Here the CDR3 DNA reads TGTGCCAGCAGAAAGGGACAGCCGACGGGAAACATTCAGTACTTC. This chain joins TRBV6-6 and TRBJ2-4; 7 bases line up with TRBD1. V lost 6 bases to trimming and J lost 6 bases; unmatched junction nucleotides: 11. The CDR3 is 15 amino acids. CDR1 MNHNY and CDR2 SVGAGI come from the germline V gene (reference sequence).

This sequence joins TRBV5-1 and TRBJ1-2; perhaps TRBD1 as D (5 bases). The V gene's germline CDR1 is SGHRS and CDR2 YFSETQ. Trimming pared 2 bases from V and 5 bases from J, leaving 7 bases between. This CDR3 contains 12 residues. CDR3: CASSFEGYGYTF. The DNA for the CDR3 is TGCGCCAGCAGCTTTGAGGGGTATGGCTACACCTTC.

The sample holds one count of this clone. The rearrangement uses TRBV2 and TRBJ2-1; TRBD2 aligns across 7 bases. Germline V lookup: CDR1 SNHLY, CDR2 FYNNEI. The CDR3 consists of 14 residues. After removal of 2 bases from V and 10 bases from J, the junction contained 8 bases not matched to a gene. In DNA, the CDR3 is TGTGCCAGCAGTGAATGGGGGGGAGGTCAGGAGCAGTTCTTC. It specifies CASSEWGGGQEQFF.

This clone was seen only once. The rearrangement joins TRBV7-8 to TRBJ1-4, with 7 bases identical to TRBD1. From germline, CDR1 is SGHVS and CDR2 FQNEAQ. This CDR3 has 15 amino acids. V lost 5 bases and J lost 7; bases outside the gene matches: 10. CDR3 region: CASSLRTGGGEKLFF. For the CDR3, the DNA is TGTGCCAGCAGCCTCCGGACAGGAGGAGGTGAAAAACTGTTTTTT.

The V call is TRBV28, the J call TRBJ2-1; 7 bases are shared with TRBD2. V was clipped by 7 bases and J by 7 bases; unmatched bases: 16. Per germline, CDR1 MDHEN and CDR2 SYDVKM. The CDR3 runs 16 residues. This CDR3 is CASTTIAGPFGNEQFF. The DNA of the CDR3 is TGTGCCAGCACCACCATAGCGGGCCCCTTCGGAAATGAGCAGTTCTTC.